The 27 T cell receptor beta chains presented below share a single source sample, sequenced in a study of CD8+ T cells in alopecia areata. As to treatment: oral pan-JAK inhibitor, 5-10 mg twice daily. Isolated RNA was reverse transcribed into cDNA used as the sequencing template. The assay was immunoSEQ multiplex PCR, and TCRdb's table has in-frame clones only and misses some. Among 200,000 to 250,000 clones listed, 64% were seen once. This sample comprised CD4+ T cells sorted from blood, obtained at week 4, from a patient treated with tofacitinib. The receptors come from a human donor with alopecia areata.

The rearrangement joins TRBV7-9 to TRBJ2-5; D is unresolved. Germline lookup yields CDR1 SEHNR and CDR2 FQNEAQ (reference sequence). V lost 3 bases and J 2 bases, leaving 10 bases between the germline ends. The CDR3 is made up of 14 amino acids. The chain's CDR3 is CASSLWGGQETQYF. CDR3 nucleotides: TGTGCCAGCAGCTTGTGGGGTGGGCAAGAGACCCAGTACTTC.

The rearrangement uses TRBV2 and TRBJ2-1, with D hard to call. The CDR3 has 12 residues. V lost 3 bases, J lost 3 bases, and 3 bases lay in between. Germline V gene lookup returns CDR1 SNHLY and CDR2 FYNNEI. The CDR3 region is CASSEDYNEQFF. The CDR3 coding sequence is TGTGCCAGCAGTGAGGACTACAATGAGCAGTTCTTC.

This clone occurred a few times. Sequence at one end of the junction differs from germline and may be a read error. This CDR3 reads CATSRDLNRGLDF. The DNA of the CDR3 is TGTGCCACCAGCAGAGATTTAAACAGGGGGCTTGATTTT. The J gene is TRBJ2-3, the V gene TRBV15, with TRBD1 identical over 9 bases. CDR1 and CDR2 (germline): LNHNV, YYDKDF (reference sequence). The CDR3 extends over 13 amino acids.

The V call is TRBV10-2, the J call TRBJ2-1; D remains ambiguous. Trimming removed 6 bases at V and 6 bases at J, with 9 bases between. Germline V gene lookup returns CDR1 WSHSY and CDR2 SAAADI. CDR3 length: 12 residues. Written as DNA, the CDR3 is TGCGCCAGCAGCTCTAGTGGCAATGAGCAGTTCTTC. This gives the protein CASSSSGNEQFF.

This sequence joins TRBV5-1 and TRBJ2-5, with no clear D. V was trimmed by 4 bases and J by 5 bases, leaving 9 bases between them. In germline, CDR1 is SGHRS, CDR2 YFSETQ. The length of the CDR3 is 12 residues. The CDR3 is CASSQDLETQYF. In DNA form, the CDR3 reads TGCGCCAGCAGCCAGGATCTCGAGACCCAGTACTTC.

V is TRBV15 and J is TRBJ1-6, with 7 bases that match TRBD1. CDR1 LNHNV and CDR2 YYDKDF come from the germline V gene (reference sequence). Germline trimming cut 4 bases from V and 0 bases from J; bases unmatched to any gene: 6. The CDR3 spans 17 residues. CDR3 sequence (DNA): TGTGCCACCAGCATTAGGACAGGAAGCTCCTATAATTCACCCCTCCACTTT. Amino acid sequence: CATSIRTGSSYNSPLHF.

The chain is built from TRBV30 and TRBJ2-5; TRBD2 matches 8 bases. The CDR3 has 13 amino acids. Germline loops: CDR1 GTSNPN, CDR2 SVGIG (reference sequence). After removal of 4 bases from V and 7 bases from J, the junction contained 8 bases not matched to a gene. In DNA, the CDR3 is TGTGCCTGGATAGTAGCGGGGAAAGGGACCCAGTACTTC. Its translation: CAWIVAGKGTQYF.

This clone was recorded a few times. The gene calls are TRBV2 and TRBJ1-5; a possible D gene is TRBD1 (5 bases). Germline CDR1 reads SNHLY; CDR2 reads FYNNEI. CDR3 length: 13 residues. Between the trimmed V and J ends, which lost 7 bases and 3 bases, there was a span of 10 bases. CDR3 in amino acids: CASTGGDNQPQHF. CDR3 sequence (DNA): TGTGCCAGCACTGGGGGTGACAATCAGCCCCAGCATTTT. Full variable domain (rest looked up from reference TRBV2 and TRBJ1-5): EPEVTQTPSHQVTQMGQEVILRCVPISNHLYFYWYRQILGQKVEFLVSFYNNEISEKSEIFDDQFSVERPDGSNFTLKIRSTKLEDSAMYFCASTGGDNQPQHFGDGTRLSIL.

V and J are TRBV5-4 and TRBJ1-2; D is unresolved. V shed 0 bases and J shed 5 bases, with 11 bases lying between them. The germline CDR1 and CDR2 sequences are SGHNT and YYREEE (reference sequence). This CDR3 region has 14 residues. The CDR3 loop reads CASSLGGRAYGYTF. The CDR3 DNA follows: TGTGCCAGCAGCTTGGGGGGAAGGGCGTATGGCTACACCTTC.

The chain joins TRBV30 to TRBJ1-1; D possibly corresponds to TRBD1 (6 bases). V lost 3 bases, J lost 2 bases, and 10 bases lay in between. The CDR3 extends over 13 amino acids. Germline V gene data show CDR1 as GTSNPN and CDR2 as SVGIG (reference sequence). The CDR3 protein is CAWRRTANTEAFF. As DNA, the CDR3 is TGTGCCTGGAGACGGACAGCTAACACTGAAGCTTTCTTT.

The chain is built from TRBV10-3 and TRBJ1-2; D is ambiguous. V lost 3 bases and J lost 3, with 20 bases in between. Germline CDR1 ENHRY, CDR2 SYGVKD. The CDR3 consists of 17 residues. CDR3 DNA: TGTGCCATCAGTGACGGACTGATCTTGGTTGCCCACTATGGCTACACCTTC. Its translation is CAISDGLILVAHYGYTF.

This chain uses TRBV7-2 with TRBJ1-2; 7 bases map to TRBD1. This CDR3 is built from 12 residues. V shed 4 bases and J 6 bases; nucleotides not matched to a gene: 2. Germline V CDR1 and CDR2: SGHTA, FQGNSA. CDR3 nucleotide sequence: TGTGCCAGCAGCTCTGACAGGGATGGCTACACCTTC. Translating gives CASSSDRDGYTF.

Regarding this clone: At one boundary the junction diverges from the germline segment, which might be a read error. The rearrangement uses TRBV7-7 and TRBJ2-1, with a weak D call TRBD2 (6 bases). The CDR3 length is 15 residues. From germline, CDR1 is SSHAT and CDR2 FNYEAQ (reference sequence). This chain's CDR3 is CASSLGTSSYNEQFF. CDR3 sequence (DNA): TGTGCTAGCAGCTTAGGGACTTCCTCCTACAATGAGCAGTTCTTC.

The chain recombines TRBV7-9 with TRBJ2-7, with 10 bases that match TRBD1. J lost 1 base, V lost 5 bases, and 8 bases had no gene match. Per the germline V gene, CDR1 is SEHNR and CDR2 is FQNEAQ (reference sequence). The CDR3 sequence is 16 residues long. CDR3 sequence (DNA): TGTGCCAGCAGCCGCTCCGCGGGACAGGGGTCCTACGAGCAGTACTTC. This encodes CASSRSAGQGSYEQYF.

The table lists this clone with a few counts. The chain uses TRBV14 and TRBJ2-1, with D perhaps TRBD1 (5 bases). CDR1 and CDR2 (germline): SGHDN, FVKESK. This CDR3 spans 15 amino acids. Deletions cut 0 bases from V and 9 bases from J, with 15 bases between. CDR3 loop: CASSQDRAWGTEQFF. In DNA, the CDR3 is TGTGCCAGCAGCCAAGATCGGGCTTGGGGCACTGAGCAGTTCTTC.

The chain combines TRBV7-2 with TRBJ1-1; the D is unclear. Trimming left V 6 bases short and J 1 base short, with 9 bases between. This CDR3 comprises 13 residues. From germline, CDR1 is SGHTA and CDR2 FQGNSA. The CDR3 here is CASRRPENTEAFF. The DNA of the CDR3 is TGTGCCAGCAGAAGACCGGAGAACACTGAAGCTTTCTTT.

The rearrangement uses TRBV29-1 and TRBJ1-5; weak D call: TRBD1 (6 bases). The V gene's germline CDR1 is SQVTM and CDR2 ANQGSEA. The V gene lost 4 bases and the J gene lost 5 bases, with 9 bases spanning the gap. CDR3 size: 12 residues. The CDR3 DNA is TGCAGCGTTGGGACAGCGTATCAGCCCCAGCATTTT. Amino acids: CSVGTAYQPQHF.

The CDR3: CASSLELGQQFF. In DNA form, the CDR3 reads TGTGCCAGCAGCTTGGAGTTAGGACAGCAGTTCTTC. V is TRBV7-2 and J is TRBJ2-1, with D uncertain. V was clipped by 3 bases and J by 11 bases, with 11 bases between them. CDR1 is SGHTA and CDR2 is FQGNSA in the germline V gene. This CDR3 contains 12 residues. Filled out from reference TRBV7-2 and TRBJ2-1, the complete variable domain reads GAGVSQSPSNKVTEKGKDVELRCDPISGHTALYWYRQSLGQGLEFLIYFQGNSAPDKSGLPSDRFSAERTGGSVSTLTIQRTQQEDSAVYLCASSLELGQQFFGPGTRLTVL.

The CDR3 loop is CASSERGVSTGELFF. The CDR3 DNA is TGTGCCAGCAGTGAACGGGGGGTATCCACCGGGGAGCTGTTTTTT. The J gene is TRBJ2-2, the V gene TRBV2; 7 bases agree with TRBD2. The J segment lost 4 bases and the V segment lost 2 bases, leaving 4 bases of the junction unmatched. The CDR3 consists of 15 residues. The germline V gene has CDR1 SNHLY and CDR2 FYNNEI.

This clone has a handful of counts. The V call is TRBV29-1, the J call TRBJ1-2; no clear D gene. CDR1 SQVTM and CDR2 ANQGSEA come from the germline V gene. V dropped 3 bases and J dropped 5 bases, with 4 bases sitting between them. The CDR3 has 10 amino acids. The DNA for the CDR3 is TGCAGCGTTGACGAGTATGGCTACACCTTC. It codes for CSVDEYGYTF.

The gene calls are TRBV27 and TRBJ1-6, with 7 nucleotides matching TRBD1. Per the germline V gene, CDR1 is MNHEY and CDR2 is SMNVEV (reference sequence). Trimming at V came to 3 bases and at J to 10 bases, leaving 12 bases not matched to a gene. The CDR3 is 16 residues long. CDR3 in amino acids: CASSFQTGRRGSPLHF. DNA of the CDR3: TGTGCCAGCAGTTTTCAGACAGGGAGGAGAGGGTCACCCCTCCACTTT.

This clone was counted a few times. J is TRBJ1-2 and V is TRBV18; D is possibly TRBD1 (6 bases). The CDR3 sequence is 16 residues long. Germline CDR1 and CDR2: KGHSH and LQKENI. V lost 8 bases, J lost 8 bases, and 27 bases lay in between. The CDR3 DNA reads TGTGCCAGCACGAATTTGAAGGGACCGCGTGGACAGGGCTACACCTTC. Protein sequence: CASTNLKGPRGQGYTF. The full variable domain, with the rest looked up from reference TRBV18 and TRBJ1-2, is NAGVMQNPRHLVRRRGQEARLRCSPMKGHSHVYWYRQLPEEGLKFMVYLQKENIIDESGMPKERFSAEFPKEGPSILRIQQVVRGDSAAYFCASTNLKGPRGQGYTFGSGTRLTVV.

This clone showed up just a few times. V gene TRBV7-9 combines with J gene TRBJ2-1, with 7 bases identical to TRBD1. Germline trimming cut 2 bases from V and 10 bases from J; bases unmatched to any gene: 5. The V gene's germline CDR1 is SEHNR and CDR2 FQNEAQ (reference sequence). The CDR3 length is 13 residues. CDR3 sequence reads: CASSLMMGQEQFF. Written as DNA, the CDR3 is TGTGCCAGCAGCTTAATGATGGGACAGGAGCAGTTCTTC.

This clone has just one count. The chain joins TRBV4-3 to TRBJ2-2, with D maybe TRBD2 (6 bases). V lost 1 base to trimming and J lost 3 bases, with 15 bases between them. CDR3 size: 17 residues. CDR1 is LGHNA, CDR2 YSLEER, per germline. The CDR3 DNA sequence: TGCGCCAGCAGCCAAGGCGCGGGGCAGGGAGACACCGGGGAGCTGTTTTTT. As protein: CASSQGAGQGDTGELFF.

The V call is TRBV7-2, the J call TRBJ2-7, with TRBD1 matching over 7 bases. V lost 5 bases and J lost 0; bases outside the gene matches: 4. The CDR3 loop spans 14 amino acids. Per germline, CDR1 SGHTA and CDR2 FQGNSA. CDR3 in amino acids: CASSQGQASYEQYF. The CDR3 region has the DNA TGTGCCAGCAGCCAAGGACAGGCCTCCTACGAGCAGTACTTC.

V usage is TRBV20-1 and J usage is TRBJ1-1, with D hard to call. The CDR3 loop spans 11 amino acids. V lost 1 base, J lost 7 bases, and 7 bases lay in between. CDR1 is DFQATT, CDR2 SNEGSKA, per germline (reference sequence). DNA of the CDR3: TGCAGTGCTAGAGTCGGGAGTGAAGCTTTCTTT. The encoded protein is CSARVGSEAFF.

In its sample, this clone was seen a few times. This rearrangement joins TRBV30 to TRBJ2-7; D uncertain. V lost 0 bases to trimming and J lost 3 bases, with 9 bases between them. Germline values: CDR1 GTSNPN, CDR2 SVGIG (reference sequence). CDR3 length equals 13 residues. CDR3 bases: TGTGCCTGGAGTGTACGTCTAGTCTACGAGCAGTACTTC. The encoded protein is CAWSVRLVYEQYF.